The 27 T cell receptor beta chains presented below share a single source sample, sequenced in a study of identifying expanded T cells in peripheral blood (dated by TCRdb to between 2018 and 2021). Libraries were built with the immunoSEQ multiplex PCR assay. Drawn from immuneACCESS, this table holds only the in-frame rearrangements with V and J called that TCRdb kept. Clones are partly lost; checked studies trace under half to an unresolved V gene and leave the rest unexplained. The sample includes about 81,000 clones, with 84% observed a single time. Together, the top ten hold around a fifth of the sample. The sample taken for sequencing was blood. Receptors were obtained from a person aged 18 to 75 in good health.

V and J are TRBV10-3 and TRBJ2-1, with 13 bases aligning to TRBD2. The V segment lost 10 bases and the J segment 3 bases; nucleotides outside the gene matches: 9. Germline values: CDR1 ENHRY, CDR2 SYGVKD. CDR3 size: 16 residues. This chain's CDR3 is CATKGLAGRVYNEQFF. Here the CDR3 DNA reads TGTGCCACCAAGGGACTAGCGGGACGCGTCTACAATGAGCAGTTCTTC.

V usage is TRBV30 and J usage is TRBJ1-2, with D possibly TRBD1 on 5 matching bases. Trimming removed 0 bases at V and 11 bases at J, with 19 bases between. Per the germline V gene, CDR1 is GTSNPN and CDR2 is SVGIG (reference sequence). The CDR3 consists of 14 residues. The CDR3: CAWSVPPVSRGYTF. CDR3 nucleotides: TGTGCCTGGAGTGTACCCCCCGTCTCTAGGGGTTACACCTTC.

The V gene is TRBV6-6, the J gene TRBJ1-1, with D perhaps TRBD1 (6 bases). The V and J ends lost 6 bases and 1 base respectively, with 9 bases between them. The CDR3 covers 13 residues. Germline V gene lookup returns CDR1 MNHNY and CDR2 SVGAGI (reference sequence). The CDR3 sequence is CASSQTGNTEAFF. CDR3 coding DNA: TGTGCCAGCAGCCAGACAGGGAACACTGAAGCTTTCTTT.

The J gene is TRBJ2-1, the V gene TRBV9, with D unclear. This CDR3 region has 16 residues. Germline assignment: CDR1 SGDLS and CDR2 YYNGEE. V was trimmed by 0 bases and J by 2 bases, leaving 12 bases between them. CDR3 nucleotides: TGTGCCAGCAGCGTAGACGGTACTCCCCCCTACAATGAGCAGTTCTTC. Amino acids: CASSVDGTPPYNEQFF.

This rearrangement joins TRBV7-3 to TRBJ2-1; possible D gene TRBD2, 6 bases. CDR1 and CDR2 from the germline V gene are SGHTA and FQGTGA. The V end was cut by 5 bases, the J end by 8 bases, with 13 bases between. This CDR3 is built from 13 residues. Written as DNA, the CDR3 is TGTGCCAGCAGCCGGGAGCCCCAATATGAGCAGTTCTTC. It translates to CASSREPQYEQFF.

This chain links TRBV11-2 with TRBJ2-1; D remains unclear. The CDR3 extends over 12 amino acids. CDR1 and CDR2 (germline): SGHAT, FQNNGV. V was shortened by 5 bases and J by 5 bases, with 7 bases between the two germline ends. CDR3 nucleotides: TGTGCCAGCAGCCAGGACCACAATGAGCAGTTCTTC. Its translation: CASSQDHNEQFF. The full variable domain, in which reference TRBV11-2 and TRBJ2-1 provide the parts outside the CDR3, is EAGVAQSPRYKIIEKRQSVAFWCNPISGHATLYWYQQILGQGPKLLIQFQNNGVVDDSQLPKDRFSAERLKGVDSTLKIQPAKLEDSAVYLCASSQDHNEQFFGPGTRLTVL.

This sequence joins TRBV10-3 and TRBJ2-3; no firm D call. CDR1 is ENHRY and CDR2 is SYGVKD in the germline V gene. V was cut by 3 bases and J by 2 bases, with 0 bases left in between. The CDR3 sequence is 11 residues long. The CDR3 spells CAISDTDTQYF. DNA for the CDR3: TGTGCCATCAGTGACACAGATACGCAGTATTTT.

The chain links TRBV7-2 to TRBJ2-7, with D possibly being TRBD1 or TRBD2 (5 bases each). CDR3 length: 16 residues. The germline V gene has CDR1 SGHTA and CDR2 FQGNSA. V lost 2 bases and J lost 6, with 20 bases in between. The CDR3 is CASSLNGGNLGGEQYF. Here the CDR3 DNA reads TGTGCCAGCAGCTTAAATGGGGGAAACCTTGGGGGCGAGCAGTACTTC.

This chain uses TRBV27 with TRBJ2-2; 7 nucleotides line up with TRBD1. The CDR3 is 16 amino acids. The V gene's germline CDR1 is MNHEY and CDR2 SMNVEV (reference sequence). With V trimmed by 7 bases and J by 2 bases, 10 bases remained unmatched. CDR3: CASKGVGGGNTGELFF. The CDR3 nucleotides are TGTGCCAGCAAGGGGGTAGGGGGCGGAAACACCGGGGAGCTGTTTTTT.

The chain is built from TRBV7-2 and TRBJ2-5; 8 bases are shared with TRBD1. J was trimmed by 4 bases and V by 5 bases; bases with no gene match: 6. The CDR3 extends over 14 amino acids. Germline V CDR1 and CDR2: SGHTA, FQGNSA. Here the CDR3 DNA reads TGTGCCAGCAGCGAACGTCAGGGGGCAGAGACCCAGTACTTC. This codes for CASSERQGAETQYF.

The chain couples TRBV28 to TRBJ2-2; 9 bases map to TRBD1. CDR1 is MDHEN, CDR2 SYDVKM, per germline. Trimming cost V 7 bases and J 6 bases; bases outside gene matches: 18. The CDR3 has 18 amino acids. CDR3 sequence: CASTPPTRDRDGAGELFF. CDR3 nucleotides: TGTGCCAGCACCCCGCCCACACGGGACAGGGATGGAGCCGGGGAGCTGTTTTTT.

The rearrangement joins TRBV19 to TRBJ1-1; D is perhaps TRBD1 (6 bases). Trimming took off 3 bases at V and 4 bases at J, with 21 bases between the two ends. This CDR3 region has 17 residues. Germline assignment: CDR1 LNHDA and CDR2 SQIVND (reference sequence). CDR3 bases: TGTGCCAGTAGTATCTGGGCATGGGGGCAGATCCCCACTGAAGCTTTCTTT. Protein sequence: CASSIWAWGQIPTEAFF. The full variable domain, with the rest looked up from reference TRBV19 and TRBJ1-1, is DGGITQSPKYLFRKEGQNVTLSCEQNLNHDAMYWYRQDPGQGLRLIYYSQIVNDFQKGDIAEGYSVSREKKESFPLTVTSAQKNPTAFYLCASSIWAWGQIPTEAFFGQGTRLTVV.

This rearrangement joins TRBV6-5 to TRBJ1-3, with D unresolved. This CDR3 is 15 amino acids long. V gave up 2 bases and J gave up 3 bases, with 11 bases separating them. Germline V gene data show CDR1 as MNHEY and CDR2 as SVGAGI. The CDR3: CASSYGTDVGNTIYF. The CDR3 DNA follows: TGTGCCAGCAGTTACGGAACAGACGTTGGAAACACCATATATTTT.

This chain connects TRBV2 to TRBJ2-1; tentative D call: TRBD1 (5 bases). In germline, CDR1 is SNHLY, CDR2 FYNNEI. This CDR3 has 12 amino acids. With 2 bases removed from V and 13 bases from J, the gap between germline ends came to 12 bases. CDR3 sequence (DNA): TGTGCCAGCAGTGAAAAGGGGCAGGGCCAGTTCTTC. This translates into CASSEKGQGQFF.

The V gene is TRBV7-2, the J gene TRBJ1-1; D not resolved. This CDR3 spans 13 amino acids. The ends were cut back, 5 bases at V and 4 bases at J, with 11 bases in the middle. CDR1 is SGHTA and CDR2 is FQGNSA in the germline V gene. CDR3 in DNA: TGTGCCAGCAGCCCTCGAGGGAGCACTGAAGCTTTCTTT. Protein: CASSPRGSTEAFF.

The CDR3 coding sequence is TGTGCCAGCAGCTTGCGGACTAGCGGGAGTATAGCCTACAATGAGCAGTTCTTC. This translates into CASSLRTSGSIAYNEQFF. The rearrangement links TRBV7-2 to TRBJ2-1, with TRBD2 identical over 13 bases. Unmatched junction bases numbered 7, after V lost 3 bases and J lost 2 bases. The length of the CDR3 is 18 residues. The V gene's germline CDR1 is SGHTA and CDR2 FQGNSA.

The chain joins TRBV18 to TRBJ1-4, with D maybe TRBD1 (6 bases). Trimming shortened V by 3 bases and J by 4 bases, and 12 bases separated the two germline ends. Germline V gene lookup returns CDR1 KGHSH and CDR2 LQKENI. This CDR3 is built from 15 residues. CDR3: CASSPNRQDNEKLFF. CDR3 in DNA: TGTGCCAGCTCACCCAATAGACAGGATAATGAAAAACTGTTTTTT.

The chain combines TRBV7-6 with TRBJ2-7; D might be TRBD2 (6 bases). The length of the CDR3 is 13 residues. Germline V gene sequence: CDR1 SGHVS, CDR2 FNYEAQ. V shed 6 bases and J shed 0 bases, with 9 bases lying between them. This CDR3 is CASSLGLSYEQYF. In DNA, the CDR3 is TGTGCCAGCAGTTTGGGACTCTCCTACGAGCAGTACTTC.

The chain carries TRBV7-2 and TRBJ2-1; TRBD2 matches 11 bases. V shed 5 bases, J shed 9 bases, and the junction held 9 bases outside the gene matches. CDR1 is SGHTA, CDR2 FQGNSA, per germline. The CDR3 length is 15 residues. This CDR3 is CASSPLSGRASEQFF. As DNA, the CDR3 is TGTGCCAGCAGCCCCCTTAGCGGGAGGGCTAGTGAGCAGTTCTTC.

This sequence joins TRBV5-1 and TRBJ1-2, with D perhaps TRBD1 (5 bases). V lost 4 bases and J 10 bases, leaving 23 bases between the germline ends. This CDR3 region has 15 residues. Germline loops: CDR1 SGHRS, CDR2 YFSETQ. CDR3 protein: CASSPGEGFRDDYTF. In DNA, the CDR3 is TGCGCCAGCAGCCCGGGCGAGGGGTTCCGTGATGACTACACCTTC.

This rearrangement joins TRBV6-5 to TRBJ2-6; D possibly corresponds to TRBD1 (5 bases). The CDR3 totals 15 residues. Germline V CDR1 and CDR2: MNHEY, SVGAGI. V shed 5 bases and J shed 2 bases, with 10 bases lying between them. The CDR3 loop is CASSQGPPGANVLTF. As DNA, the CDR3 is TGTGCCAGCAGTCAGGGCCCACCTGGGGCCAACGTCCTGACTTTC.

This rearrangement joins TRBV29-1 to TRBJ2-3; TRBD2 is a possible D gene (5 bases). Trimming shortened V by 3 bases and J by 2 bases, and 12 bases separated the two germline ends. CDR1 and CDR2 (germline): SQVTM, ANQGSEA. The CDR3 contains 14 residues. CDR3 region: CSVEAGNPTDTQYF. The CDR3 DNA sequence: TGCAGCGTTGAGGCGGGTAATCCCACAGATACGCAGTATTTT.

This chain uses TRBV29-1 with TRBJ2-3; TRBD1 might be the D (5 bases). CDR1 is SQVTM and CDR2 is ANQGSEA in the germline V gene. Trimming took off 4 bases at V and 3 bases at J, with 11 bases between the two ends. The CDR3 consists of 13 residues. Written as DNA, the CDR3 is TGCAGCGTTGGGACACGTAGTACAGATACGCAGTATTTT. Its translation is CSVGTRSTDTQYF.

A single count supports this clone. The J gene is TRBJ2-1, the V gene TRBV5-1; 10 positions match TRBD2. There are 14 residues in the CDR3. The V and J ends lost 5 bases and 4 bases, in that order; junction bases with no gene match: 3. Per germline, CDR1 SGHRS and CDR2 YFSETQ. CDR3 sequence (DNA): TGCGCCAGCAGGTCTAGCGGGAGTTACAATGAGCAGTTCTTC. Protein product: CASRSSGSYNEQFF.

CDR3 sequence: CASSLLGALPLYF. The CDR3 nucleotides are TGTGCCAGCAGTTTATTGGGAGCGCTTCCCCTGTATTTT. This chain links TRBV28 with TRBJ2-3; D perhaps matches TRBD2 (5 bases). Looked up from germline, CDR1 is MDHEN and CDR2 is SYDVKM. The CDR3 has 13 residues. The V end was cut by 1 base, the J end by 14 bases, with 16 bases between.

The rearrangement joins TRBV28 to TRBJ1-2; D remains unclear. Per the germline V gene, CDR1 is MDHEN and CDR2 is SYDVKM. With 3 bases removed from V and 4 bases from J, the gap between germline ends came to 6 bases. CDR3 length equals 12 residues. CDR3 nucleotides: TGTGCCAGCAGTTTCGGAATCTATGGCTACACCTTC. This sequence encodes CASSFGIYGYTF.

The chain couples TRBV2 to TRBJ2-7, with D unresolved. The length of the CDR3 is 12 residues. Germline V gives CDR1 SNHLY, CDR2 FYNNEI. Trimming cost V 4 bases and J 6 bases, with 10 bases left between them. In nucleotides, the CDR3 is TGTGCCAGCAGTGCCATAGGTGGCGAGCAGTACTTC. Its translation: CASSAIGGEQYF.